This T cell receptor (beta chain) came from a study of identical twins. MiXCR, run by TCRdb on the 5' RACE reads, gives a single entry per CDR3 protein. Among some 1,600,000 distinct CDR3 sequences, about 30% were seen once, and the ten largest hold about 0.27%. The sequencing sample was made of cord blood. The origin of this receptor is a newborn girl in good health.

The CDR3, as DNA: TGCAGTGCTAGTAGGGGGACAGGGGGAAACACCATATATTTT. As protein: CSASRGTGGNTIYF. This chain uses TRBV20-1 with TRBJ1-3; 9 bases align to TRBD1. The CDR3 extends over 14 amino acids. Germline V gene data show CDR1 as DFQATT and CDR2 as SNEGSKA (reference sequence). The ends lost 3 bases at V and 4 bases at J; junction bases unmatched: 4.